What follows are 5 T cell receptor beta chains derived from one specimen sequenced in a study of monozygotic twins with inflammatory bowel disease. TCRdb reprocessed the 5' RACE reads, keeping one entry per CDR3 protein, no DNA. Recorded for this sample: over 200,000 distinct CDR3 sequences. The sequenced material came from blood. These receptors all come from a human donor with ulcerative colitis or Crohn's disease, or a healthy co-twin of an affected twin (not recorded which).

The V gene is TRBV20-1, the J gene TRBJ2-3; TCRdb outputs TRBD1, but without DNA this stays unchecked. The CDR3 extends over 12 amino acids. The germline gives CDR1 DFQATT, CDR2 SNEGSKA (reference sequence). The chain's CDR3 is CSAPGTRGAQYF.

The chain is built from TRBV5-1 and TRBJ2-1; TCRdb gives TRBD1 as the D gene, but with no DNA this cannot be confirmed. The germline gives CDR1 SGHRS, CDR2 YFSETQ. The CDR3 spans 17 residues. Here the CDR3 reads CASSSRPGGSLRNEQFF.

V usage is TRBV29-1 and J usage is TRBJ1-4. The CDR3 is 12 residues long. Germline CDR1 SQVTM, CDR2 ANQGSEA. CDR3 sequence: CSVRKENEKLFF.

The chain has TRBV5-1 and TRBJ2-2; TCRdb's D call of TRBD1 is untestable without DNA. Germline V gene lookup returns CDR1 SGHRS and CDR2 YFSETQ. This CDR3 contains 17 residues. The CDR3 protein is CASSLTPGTGESGELFF.

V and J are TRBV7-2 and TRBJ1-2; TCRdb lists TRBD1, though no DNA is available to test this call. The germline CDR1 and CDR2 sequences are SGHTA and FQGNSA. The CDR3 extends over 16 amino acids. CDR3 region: CASSFRQGPGFRGYTF.